The 13 T cell receptor beta chains in this list originate from one sample, sequenced in a study of shared clonotypes between healthy human individuals. Profiling relied on immunoSEQ multiplex PCR, and the TCRdb table lists in-frame clones only, not all of them. The sample consists of more than 850,000 clones, roughly 74% of them appearing once. The sample consisted of memory CD4+ T cells from PBMCs. Described subset: CD45RA-negative fraction. The receptors originated from a man between 18 and 35 years old in good health. Some clones in this sample may be carry-over from other donors' samples.

The V call is TRBV19, the J call TRBJ2-1; TRBD2 matches 9 bases. The J segment lost 5 bases and the V segment lost 3 bases, leaving 5 bases of the junction unmatched. Germline loops: CDR1 LNHDA, CDR2 SQIVND (reference sequence). The CDR3 length is 15 residues. CDR3 sequence reads: CASSISGRPDNEQFF. In DNA form, the CDR3 reads TGTGCCAGTAGTATCAGCGGGAGGCCTGACAATGAGCAGTTCTTC.

The J gene is TRBJ2-1, the V gene TRBV29-1; TRBD1 agrees at 10 bases. V lost 4 bases to trimming and J lost 5 bases; unmatched junction nucleotides: 5. The CDR3 contains 14 residues. Germline V gives CDR1 SQVTM, CDR2 ANQGSEA. The CDR3 loop reads CSVGRDRGNNEQFF. CDR3 nucleotides: TGCAGCGTTGGCCGGGACAGGGGAAACAATGAGCAGTTCTTC.

This rearrangement joins TRBV5-6 to TRBJ2-5; 9 nucleotides match TRBD2. Germline V gives CDR1 SGHDT, CDR2 YYEEEE. The V gene end was trimmed by 4 bases and the J gene end by 5 bases; junction bases not matched to a gene: 6. This CDR3 region has 14 residues. This CDR3 is CASSLLAGAETQYF. CDR3 DNA sequence: TGTGCCAGCAGCCTATTAGCGGGAGCGGAGACCCAGTACTTC.

As regards this clone: This CDR3 is also generated by other DNA sequences in the sample. V gene TRBV7-6 combines with J gene TRBJ2-7; D not certain. Germline V lookup: CDR1 SGHVS, CDR2 FNYEAQ. Trimming stripped 2 bases from V and 3 bases from J, with 5 bases between. The CDR3 is 12 residues long. The CDR3 nucleotides read TGTGCCAGCAGCTTACAAGGCTACGAGCAGTACTTC. Protein product: CASSLQGYEQYF.

This clone appeared a single time. This chain joins TRBV7-9 and TRBJ2-3; D possibly corresponds to TRBD1 (6 bases). V was clipped by 1 base and J by 0 bases, with 11 bases between them. Germline CDR1 SEHNR, CDR2 FQNEAQ (reference sequence). The CDR3 spans 16 residues. The CDR3 loop reads CASSLGGPPSTDTQYF. CDR3 sequence (DNA): TGTGCCAGCAGCTTAGGGGGGCCTCCCAGCACAGATACGCAGTATTTT.

This clone was recorded once. The chain uses TRBV5-4 and TRBJ2-7, with 9 bases matching TRBD1. J gave up 3 bases and V 4 bases, and 5 bases lay outside the gene matches. The CDR3 has 14 amino acids. The germline V gene has CDR1 SGHNT and CDR2 YYREEE (reference sequence). The CDR3 spells CASSNNRGRYEQYF. DNA for the CDR3: TGTGCCAGCAGCAACAACAGGGGGCGCTACGAGCAGTACTTC.

J is TRBJ1-2 and V is TRBV9, with 11 nucleotides matching TRBD1. V gave up 3 bases and J gave up 4 bases; unmatched junction bases: 5. The CDR3 runs to 15 residues. Germline V gene lookup returns CDR1 SGDLS and CDR2 YYNGEE. This chain's CDR3 is CASSGRDRGSYGYTF. DNA of the CDR3: TGTGCCAGCAGCGGCCGGGACAGGGGGTCCTATGGCTACACCTTC.

Of note for this clone: The sample carries other DNA sequences with the same CDR3. This chain connects TRBV2 to TRBJ1-2; D possibly corresponds to TRBD1 (6 bases). There are 14 residues in the CDR3. Germline V gives CDR1 SNHLY, CDR2 FYNNEI. The ends were cut back, 4 bases at V and 2 bases at J, with 11 bases in the middle. In DNA, the CDR3 is TGTGCCAGCAGTGGGCAGGGGTTAAACTATGGCTACACCTTC. It codes for CASSGQGLNYGYTF.

CDR3 loop: CASSQVGPRGHEKLFF. In DNA, the CDR3 is TGTGCCAGCAGCCAAGTAGGGCCAAGGGGGCACGAAAAACTGTTTTTT. This sequence joins TRBV14 and TRBJ1-4, with 7 bases matching TRBD1. Per the germline V gene, CDR1 is SGHDN and CDR2 is FVKESK. V lost 1 base and J lost 8; bases outside the gene matches: 10. This CDR3 is built from 16 residues. Combining the CDR3 with reference TRBV14 and TRBJ1-4 gives the whole variable domain EAGVTQFPSHSVIEKGQTVTLRCDPISGHDNLYWYRRVMGKEIKFLLHFVKESKQDESGMPNNRFLAERTGGTYSTLKVQPAELEDSGVYFCASSQVGPRGHEKLFFGSGTQLSVL.

This clone has more than one count but fewer than ten. The chain uses TRBV29-1 and TRBJ2-7; maybe TRBD2 (5 bases). The V gene lost 4 bases and the J gene lost 6 bases, with 16 bases spanning the gap. CDR1 is SQVTM and CDR2 is ANQGSEA in the germline V gene. This CDR3 spans 13 amino acids. In DNA form, the CDR3 reads TGCAGCGTTGTCCAGGCCTCACTAGGCGAGCAGTACTTC. It encodes CSVVQASLGEQYF.

The V call is TRBV15, the J call TRBJ1-1; D possibly corresponds to TRBD1 (6 bases). Trimming removed 0 bases from V and 2 bases from J, with 13 bases in between. This CDR3 is 16 amino acids long. The germline V gene encodes CDR1 LNHNV and CDR2 YYDKDF (reference sequence). The CDR3 protein is CATSREGGTFNTEAFF. The CDR3 DNA sequence: TGTGCCACCAGCAGAGAGGGGGGGACATTTAACACTGAAGCTTTCTTT.

With regard to this clone: A read error is possible here, since a much larger clone lies one base away. V gene TRBV6-1 combines with J gene TRBJ1-1, with TRBD1 as a possible D gene (5 bases). V lost 3 bases, J lost 0 bases, and 5 bases lay in between. The germline gives CDR1 MNHNS, CDR2 SASEGT. The CDR3 has 13 amino acids. The CDR3 spells CASSETVNTEAFF. The CDR3 DNA reads TGTGCCAGCAGTGAGACAGTGAACACTGAAGCTTTCTTT.

The chain joins TRBV29-1 to TRBJ1-2; 10 bases align to TRBD1. CDR1 and CDR2 from the germline V gene are SQVTM and ANQGSEA. The CDR3 covers 13 residues. V was clipped by 7 bases and J by 6 bases; unmatched bases: 8. The chain's CDR3 is CSERTGGGHGYTF. In nucleotides, the CDR3 is TGCAGCGAGAGGACAGGGGGAGGACATGGCTACACCTTC. The full variable domain, completed using reference TRBV29-1 and TRBJ1-2, is SAVISQKPSRDICQRGTSLTIQCQVDSQVTMMFWYRQQPGQSLTLIATANQGSEATYESGFVIDKFPISRPNLTFSTLTVSNMSPEDSSIYLCSERTGGGHGYTFGSGTRLTVV.